The clone carrying this T cell receptor (beta chain) has a single count. As yet, its antigen is unknown. This record comes from a study of T-cell memory formation after mild COVID-19. Whole-study results and caveats: The authors left the SARS-CoV-2 specificity of second-wave clones peaking on day 37 unconfirmed. Clones that contracted from day 15 to 85 were balanced CD4/CD8, while later expanders leaned CD4+.

TCRdb independently ran MiXCR on the 5' RACE reads; one entry per CDR3 protein. In the table there are about 210,000 distinct CDR3 sequences, roughly 30% of which are singletons. In germline, CDR1 is MGHRA, CDR2 YSYEKL. The length of the CDR3 is 17 residues. Trimming cost V 5 bases and J 4 bases, with 22 bases left between them. The chain has TRBV4-1 and TRBJ2-3, with D possibly called TRBD1 or TRBD2 (6 bases each). Sequencing was performed on PBMCs or a T cell subset sorted from them (not recorded which). The origin of this receptor is an adult woman who had mild COVID-19 (a few samples of this study predate the infection). Cell type and time point are not known. The CDR3 loop reads CASSITGAPVNPDTQYF. The CDR3 region has the DNA TGCGCCAGCAGCATAACGGGGGCTCCCGTAAACCCAGATACGCAGTATTTT.